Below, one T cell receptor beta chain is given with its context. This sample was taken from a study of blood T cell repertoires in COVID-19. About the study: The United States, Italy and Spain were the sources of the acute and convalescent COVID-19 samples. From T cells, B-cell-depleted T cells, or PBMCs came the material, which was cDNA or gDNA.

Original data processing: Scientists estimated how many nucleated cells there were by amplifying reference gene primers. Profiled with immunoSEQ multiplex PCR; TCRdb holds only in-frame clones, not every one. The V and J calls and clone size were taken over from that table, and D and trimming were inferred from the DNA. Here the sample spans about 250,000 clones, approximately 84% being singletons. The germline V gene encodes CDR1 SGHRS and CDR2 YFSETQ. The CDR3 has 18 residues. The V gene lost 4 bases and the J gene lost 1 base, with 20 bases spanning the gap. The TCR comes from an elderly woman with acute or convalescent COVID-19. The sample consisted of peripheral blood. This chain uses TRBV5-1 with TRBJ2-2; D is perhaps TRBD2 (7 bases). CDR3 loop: CASSVGGSASGNTGELFF. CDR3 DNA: TGCGCCAGCAGCGTAGGGGGTTCGGCTAGCGGGAACACCGGGGAGCTGTTTTTT.